These 11 T cell receptor beta chains originate from one sample sequenced in a study of shared clonotypes between healthy human individuals (dated by TCRdb to the early 2020s). The library was obtained by the immunoSEQ multiplex PCR assay. The immuneACCESS repertoire file appears here via TCRdb, limited to in-frame rearrangements. These files lack a portion of the clones; in checked studies, under half of the deficit traces to unresolved V genes, and the cause of the others is not known. This sample comprises about 510,000 clones, 90% to 97% of them detected only once. Roughly 0.06% of the sample is in the top ten clones. Sequencing used naive CD4+ T cells sorted from blood. The cell subset or site label, as the study defines it: CD45RA+ positively selected. All receptors come from a woman aged 25-40 years in good health.

This chain connects TRBV27 to TRBJ2-1, with 8 bases aligning to TRBD2. Losses at the gene ends were 8 bases for V and 4 bases for J; bases not matched to a gene: 13. The CDR3 spans 16 residues. Germline values: CDR1 MNHEY, CDR2 SMNVEV (reference sequence). As DNA, the CDR3 is TGTGCCAGCGGTCTCGGGGGCGGGAGGTCTTACAATGAGCAGTTCTTC. This sequence encodes CASGLGGGRSYNEQFF.

The genes are TRBV6-1 and TRBJ2-7; 8 bases align to TRBD1. Per germline, CDR1 MNHNS and CDR2 SASEGT. With 3 bases clipped from V and 5 bases from J, the junction kept 9 bases outside the gene matches. The CDR3 extends over 15 amino acids. CDR3 protein: CASSDPRGRGHEQYF. In DNA, the CDR3 is TGTGCCAGCAGTGACCCGCGGGGCAGGGGGCACGAGCAGTACTTC.

The chain is built from TRBV9 and TRBJ2-5; D is unclear. The CDR3 has 15 residues. V lost 0 bases and J lost 2, with 11 bases in between. Germline V gives CDR1 SGDLS, CDR2 YYNGEE. CDR3 in amino acids: CASSVGPQLQETQYF. In nucleotides, the CDR3 is TGTGCCAGCAGCGTAGGCCCCCAGCTTCAAGAGACCCAGTACTTC.

The rearrangement links TRBV19 to TRBJ2-5; the D gene could be TRBD1 or TRBD2 (5 bases each). Matching the DNA end better, TRBJ2-7 makes the J call doubtful. The CDR3 is 16 amino acids. Germline lookup yields CDR1 LNHDA and CDR2 SQIVND (reference sequence). The CDR3 region is CASSTTGTGFSYEQYF. The CDR3 DNA sequence: TGTGCCAGTAGTACGACCGGGACGGGGTTCTCCTACGAGCAGTACTTC.

This chain connects TRBV10-3 to TRBJ1-4, with 9 bases identical to TRBD1. This CDR3 has 18 amino acids. Germline lookup yields CDR1 ENHRY and CDR2 SYGVKD. Losses at the gene ends were 0 bases for V and 8 bases for J; bases not matched to a gene: 13. The DNA for the CDR3 is TGTGCCATCAGTGAGTCGGATCCCTGGACAGGGGAATACGAAAAACTGTTTTTT. This encodes CAISESDPWTGEYEKLFF.

V gene TRBV4-2 combines with J gene TRBJ2-7; possible D gene TRBD1, 6 bases. This CDR3 is built from 15 residues. The ends were cut back, 4 bases at V and 0 bases at J, with 13 bases in the middle. The germline gives CDR1 LGHNA, CDR2 YNFKEQ. For the CDR3, the DNA is TGTGCCAGCAGCCTCGGGACACTGAGCTCCTACGAGCAGTACTTC. Translation gives CASSLGTLSSYEQYF.

Worth noting for this clone: Other nucleotide sequences in the sample specify the same CDR3. The gene calls are TRBV28 and TRBJ2-7, with 7 bases aligning to TRBD2. Trimming took 2 bases from V and 3 from J; bases not matched to a gene: 4. Germline lookup yields CDR1 MDHEN and CDR2 SYDVKM. This CDR3 is built from 14 residues. The CDR3 here is CASSLPGGIYEQYF. Here the CDR3 DNA reads TGTGCCAGCAGTTTACCGGGAGGAATCTACGAGCAGTACTTC.

The rearrangement uses TRBV6-1 and TRBJ2-7; D may be TRBD2 (5 bases). CDR3 length equals 15 residues. Trimming pared 6 bases from V and 4 bases from J, leaving 19 bases between. Per germline, CDR1 MNHNS and CDR2 SASEGT. CDR3 sequence: CASSPVSSKAYEQYF. CDR3 nucleotides: TGTGCCAGCAGCCCCGTCTCTAGCAAGGCTTACGAGCAGTACTTC.

This clone was seen only once. The chain carries TRBV25-1 and TRBJ2-5; no clear D. From germline, CDR1 is MGHDK and CDR2 SYGVNS. V shed 7 bases and J shed 2 bases, with 20 bases lying between them. This CDR3 region has 16 residues. The CDR3 loop is CASTRTWVGTQETQYF. Here the CDR3 DNA reads TGTGCCAGCACAAGAACATGGGTCGGAACGCAAGAGACCCAGTACTTC.

The chain joins TRBV10-2 to TRBJ1-2, with D tentatively TRBD1 (5 bases). The CDR3 has 14 residues. The ends were cut back, 4 bases at V and 1 base at J, with 10 bases in the middle. Germline CDR1 is WSHSY and CDR2 is SAAADI. Here the CDR3 reads CASSARGGNYGYTF. In DNA form, the CDR3 reads TGCGCCAGCAGTGCTCGGGGGGGTAACTATGGCTACACCTTC.

The chain combines TRBV2 with TRBJ2-5, with a possible D match to TRBD2 (5 bases). The CDR3 contains 14 residues. Germline V lookup: CDR1 SNHLY, CDR2 FYNNEI. With 5 bases removed from V and 4 bases from J, the gap between germline ends came to 14 bases. In DNA form, the CDR3 reads TGTGCCAGCAGTCCCCGGGGAGCTGGAGAGACCCAGTACTTC. Protein: CASSPRGAGETQYF.